This T cell receptor (beta chain) was found in a study of CD8 T cells in ankylosing spondylitis. Study conclusions and caveats: Typical of ankylosing spondylitis blood, it appeared, was a TCR beta motif of several highly homologous variants. Previous work reported some of these motif variants in the synovial fluid and blood of reactive arthritis.

This clonotype has ten or more counts. Its antigen is not known. From the 5' RACE reads, TCRdb called clonotypes with MiXCR, one entry per CDR3 protein. This table holds 700,000 to 850,000 distinct CDR3 sequences, 10% to 15% found once. Germline lookup yields CDR1 DFQATT and CDR2 SNEGSKA (reference sequence). This CDR3 comprises 15 residues. The V gene end was trimmed by 5 bases and the J gene end by 5 bases; junction bases not matched to a gene: 12. The clonotype originates from a male donor with ankylosing spondylitis. This sequence joins TRBV20-1 and TRBJ2-1, with TRBD1 matching over 7 bases. Sequenced material: blood, either unsorted or a sorted T cell fraction (not recorded which). CDR3 DNA: TGCAGTGCTTTCCAACCGGACAGGTCTCACAATGAGCAGTTCTTC. Translating it yields CSAFQPDRSHNEQFF.